This T cell receptor beta chain was recorded in a study of T cells in Graves' hyperthyroidism and ophthalmopathy. It was RNA transcripts that yielded the amplified TCR beta CDR3 regions. First-round RT-PCR targeting the TCR CDR3 was performed with the HTBI primer set. Each CDR3 protein is one row after TCRdb ran MiXCR on the multiplex PCR reads. This table has roughly 720,000 distinct CDR3 sequences, about 18% appearing once. This clonotype came up a few times. The CDR3 contains 15 residues. The germline CDR1 and CDR2 sequences are GTSNPN and SVGIG (reference sequence). V was pared by 3 bases and J by 6 bases, with 11 bases of the junction left unmatched.

This chain connects TRBV30 to TRBJ1-3; 7 bases map to TRBD1. This clonotype was sampled from a man in his forties or fifties with Graves' hyperthyroidism. Sequences were obtained from blood. Written as DNA, the CDR3 is TGTGCCTGGAGGTTAGACAGGGAGTACGAAAACACCATATATTTT. Its protein product is CAWRLDREYENTIYF.